Here is one TCR beta chain with its context. Its antigen is currently unknown. Sequenced by immunoSEQ multiplex PCR; TCRdb stores in-frame clones only, minus some. The sample holds 100,000 to 150,000 clones; about 85% are singletons and the top ten take under 4.5%. These data are taken from a study of T cell responses to AZD1222 COVID-19 vaccine. Study-wide background: Second-dose schedules of about 4 or about 12 weeks were combined. Findings of the study overall: None of the repertoires were sampled until the peak T cell response had passed.

The length of the CDR3 is 11 residues. CDR1 is ENHRY, CDR2 SYGVKD, per germline. Trimming pared 11 bases from V and 3 bases from J, leaving 8 bases between. Sequenced material: peripheral blood, taken on day 0 of AZD1222 vaccination. The genes are TRBV10-3 and TRBJ2-1; D call uncertain. The origin of this receptor is an adult in good health. The CDR3 nucleotides read TGTGCCTCCCACGACTACAATGAGCAGTTCTTC. Its translation: CASHDYNEQFF.